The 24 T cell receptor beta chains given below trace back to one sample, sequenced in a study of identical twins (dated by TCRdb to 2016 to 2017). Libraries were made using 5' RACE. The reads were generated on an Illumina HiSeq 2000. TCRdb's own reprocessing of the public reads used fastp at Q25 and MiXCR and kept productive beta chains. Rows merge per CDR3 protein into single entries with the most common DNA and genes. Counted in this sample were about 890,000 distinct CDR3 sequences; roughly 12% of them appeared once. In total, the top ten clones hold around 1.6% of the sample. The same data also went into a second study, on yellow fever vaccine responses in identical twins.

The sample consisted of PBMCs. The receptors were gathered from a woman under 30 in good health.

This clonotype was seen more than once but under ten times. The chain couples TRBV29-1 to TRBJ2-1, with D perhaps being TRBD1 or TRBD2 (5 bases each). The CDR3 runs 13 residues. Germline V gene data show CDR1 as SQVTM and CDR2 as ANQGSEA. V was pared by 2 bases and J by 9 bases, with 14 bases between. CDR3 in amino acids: CSVEYGADGEQFF. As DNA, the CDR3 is TGCAGCGTTGAATACGGGGCTGATGGTGAGCAGTTCTTC.

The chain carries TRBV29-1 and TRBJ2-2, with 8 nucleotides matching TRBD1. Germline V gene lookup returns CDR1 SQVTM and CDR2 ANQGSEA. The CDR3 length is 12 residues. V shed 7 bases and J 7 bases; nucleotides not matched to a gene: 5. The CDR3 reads CSAGQGNGELFF. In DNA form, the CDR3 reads TGCAGCGCCGGACAGGGTAACGGGGAGCTGTTTTTT.

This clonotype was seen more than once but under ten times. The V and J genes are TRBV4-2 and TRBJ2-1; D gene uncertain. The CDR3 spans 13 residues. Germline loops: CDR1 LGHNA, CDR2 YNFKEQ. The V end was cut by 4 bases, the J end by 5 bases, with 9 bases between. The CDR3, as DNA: TGTGCCAGCAGCCTATCTCAGGACAATGAGCAGTTCTTC. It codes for CASSLSQDNEQFF.

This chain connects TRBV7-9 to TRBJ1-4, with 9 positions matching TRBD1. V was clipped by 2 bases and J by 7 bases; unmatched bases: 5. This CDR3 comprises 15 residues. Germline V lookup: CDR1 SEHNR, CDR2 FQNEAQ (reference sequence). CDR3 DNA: TGTGCCAGCAGCTTAACAGGGGGCGAGGGTGAAAAACTGTTTTTT. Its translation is CASSLTGGEGEKLFF.

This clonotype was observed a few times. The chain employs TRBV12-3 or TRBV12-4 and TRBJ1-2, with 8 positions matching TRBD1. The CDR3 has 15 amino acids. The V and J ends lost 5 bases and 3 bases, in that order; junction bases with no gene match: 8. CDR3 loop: CASSLGQGGYYGYTF. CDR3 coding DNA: TGTGCCAGCAGTCTTGGACAGGGTGGTTACTATGGCTACACCTTC.

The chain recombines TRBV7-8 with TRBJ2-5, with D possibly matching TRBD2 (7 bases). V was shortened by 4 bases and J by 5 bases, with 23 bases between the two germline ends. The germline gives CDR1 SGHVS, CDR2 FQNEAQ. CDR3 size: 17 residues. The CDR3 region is CASSSPTRTRGGETQYF. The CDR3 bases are TGTGCCAGCAGCTCACCGACCCGGACTAGAGGGGGGGAGACCCAGTACTTC.

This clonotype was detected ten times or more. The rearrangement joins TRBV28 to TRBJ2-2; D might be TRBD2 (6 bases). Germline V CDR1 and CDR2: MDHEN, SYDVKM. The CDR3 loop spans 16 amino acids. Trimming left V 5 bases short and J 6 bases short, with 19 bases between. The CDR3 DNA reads TGTGCCAGCAGTCCGACTAGATACGGGTCGGCCGGGGAGCTGTTTTTT. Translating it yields CASSPTRYGSAGELFF.

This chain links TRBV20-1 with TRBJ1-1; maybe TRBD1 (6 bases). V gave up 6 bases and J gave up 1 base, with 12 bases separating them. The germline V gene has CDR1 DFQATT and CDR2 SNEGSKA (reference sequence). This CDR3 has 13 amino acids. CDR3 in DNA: TGCAGTGCCAGACAGGAGACGAACACTGAAGCTTTCTTT. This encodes CSARQETNTEAFF.

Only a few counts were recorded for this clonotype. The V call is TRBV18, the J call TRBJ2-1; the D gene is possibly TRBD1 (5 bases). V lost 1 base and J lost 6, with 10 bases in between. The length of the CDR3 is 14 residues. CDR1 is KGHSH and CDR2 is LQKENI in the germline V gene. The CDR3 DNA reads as TGTGCCAGCTCACCACTCAGGGTAGGCAATGAGCAGTTCTTC. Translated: CASSPLRVGNEQFF.

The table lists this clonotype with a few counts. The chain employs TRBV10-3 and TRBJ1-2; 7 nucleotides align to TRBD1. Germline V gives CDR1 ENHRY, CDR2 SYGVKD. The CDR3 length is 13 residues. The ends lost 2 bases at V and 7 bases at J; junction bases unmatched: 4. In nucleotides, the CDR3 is TGTGCCATCAGTGAGACAGGGGTGAGTGGCTACACCTTC. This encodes CAISETGVSGYTF.

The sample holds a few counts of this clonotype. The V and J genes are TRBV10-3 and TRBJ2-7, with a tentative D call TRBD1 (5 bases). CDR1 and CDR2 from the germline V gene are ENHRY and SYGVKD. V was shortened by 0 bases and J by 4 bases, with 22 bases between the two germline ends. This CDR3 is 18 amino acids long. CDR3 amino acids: CAISESDFLGVHGYEQYF. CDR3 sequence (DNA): TGTGCCATCAGTGAGTCGGATTTTTTAGGGGTGCACGGGTACGAGCAGTACTTC.

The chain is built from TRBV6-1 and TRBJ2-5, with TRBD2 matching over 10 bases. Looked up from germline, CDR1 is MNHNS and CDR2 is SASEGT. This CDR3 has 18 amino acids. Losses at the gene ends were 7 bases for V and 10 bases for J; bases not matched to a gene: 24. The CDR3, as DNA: TGTGCCAGCACCAAAACAGAGACCCTAGCGGGGGTTAAGAAAGACCAGTACTTC. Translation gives CASTKTETLAGVKKDQYF.

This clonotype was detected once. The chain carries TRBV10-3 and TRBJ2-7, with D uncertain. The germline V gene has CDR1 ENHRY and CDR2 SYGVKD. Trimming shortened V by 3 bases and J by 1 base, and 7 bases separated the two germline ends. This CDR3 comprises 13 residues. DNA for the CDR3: TGTGCCATCAGTGAATACTTATCCTACGAGCAGTACGTC. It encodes CAISEYLSYEQYV.

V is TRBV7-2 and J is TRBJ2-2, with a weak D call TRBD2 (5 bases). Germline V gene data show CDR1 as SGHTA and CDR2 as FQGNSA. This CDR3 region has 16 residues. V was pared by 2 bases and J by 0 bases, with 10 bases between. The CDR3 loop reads CASSLTLASNTGELFF. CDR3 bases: TGTGCCAGCAGCTTAACGCTAGCATCGAACACCGGGGAGCTGTTTTTT.

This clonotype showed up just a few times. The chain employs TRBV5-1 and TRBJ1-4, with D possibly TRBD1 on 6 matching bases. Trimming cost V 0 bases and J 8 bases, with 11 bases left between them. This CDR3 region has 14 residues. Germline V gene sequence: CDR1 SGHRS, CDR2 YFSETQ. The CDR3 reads CASSLEGTSEKLFF. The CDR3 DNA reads TGCGCCAGCAGCTTGGAGGGGACAAGCGAAAAACTGTTTTTT.

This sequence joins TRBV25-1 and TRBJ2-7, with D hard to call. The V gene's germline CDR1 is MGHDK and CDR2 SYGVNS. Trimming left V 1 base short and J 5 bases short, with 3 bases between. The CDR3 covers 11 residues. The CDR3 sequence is CASSEWDEQYF. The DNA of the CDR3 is TGTGCCAGCAGTGAATGGGACGAGCAGTACTTC.

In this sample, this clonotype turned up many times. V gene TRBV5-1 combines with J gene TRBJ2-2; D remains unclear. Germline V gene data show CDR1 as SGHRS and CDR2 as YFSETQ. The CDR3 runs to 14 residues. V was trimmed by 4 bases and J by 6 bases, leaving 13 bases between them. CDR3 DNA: TGCGCCAGCAGCCCAGAAGGGTTGGCCGGGGAGCTGTTTTTT. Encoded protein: CASSPEGLAGELFF.

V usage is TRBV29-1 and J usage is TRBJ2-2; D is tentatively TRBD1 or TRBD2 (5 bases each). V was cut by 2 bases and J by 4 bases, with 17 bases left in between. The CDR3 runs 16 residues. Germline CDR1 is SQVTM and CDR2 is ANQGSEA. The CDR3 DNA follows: TGCAGCGTTGAAATCCGGGGCCCTCGAGGCACCGGGGAGCTGTTTTTT. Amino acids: CSVEIRGPRGTGELFF.

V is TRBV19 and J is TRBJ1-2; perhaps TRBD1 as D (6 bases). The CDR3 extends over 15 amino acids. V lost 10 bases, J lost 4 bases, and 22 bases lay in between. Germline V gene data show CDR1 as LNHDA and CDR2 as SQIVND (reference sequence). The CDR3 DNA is TGTGCCACCCTAGCTCTTGGGGGCGTCGGCTATGGCTACACCTTC. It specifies CATLALGGVGYGYTF. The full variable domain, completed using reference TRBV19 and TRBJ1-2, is DGGITQSPKYLFRKEGQNVTLSCEQNLNHDAMYWYRQDPGQGLRLIYYSQIVNDFQKGDIAEGYSVSREKKESFPLTVTSAQKNPTAFYLCATLALGGVGYGYTFGSGTRLTVV.

The CDR3 nucleotides are TGTGCCAGCAGCGGGCGGATTAGCGTTGGGCCTGAGCAGTTCTTC. Its protein product is CASSGRISVGPEQFF. The chain links TRBV3-1 to TRBJ2-1, with D perhaps TRBD2 (5 bases). The germline V gene has CDR1 LGHDT and CDR2 YNNKEL (reference sequence). This CDR3 contains 15 residues. V lost 5 bases, J lost 9 bases, and 20 bases lay in between.

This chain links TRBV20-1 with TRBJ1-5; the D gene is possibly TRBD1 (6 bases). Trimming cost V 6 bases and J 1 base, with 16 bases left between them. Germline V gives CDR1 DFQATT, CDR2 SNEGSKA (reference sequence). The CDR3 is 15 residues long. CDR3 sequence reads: CSAVRRGLSNQPQHF. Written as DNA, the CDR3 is TGCAGTGCCGTGAGAAGGGGGTTGAGCAATCAGCCCCAGCATTTT.

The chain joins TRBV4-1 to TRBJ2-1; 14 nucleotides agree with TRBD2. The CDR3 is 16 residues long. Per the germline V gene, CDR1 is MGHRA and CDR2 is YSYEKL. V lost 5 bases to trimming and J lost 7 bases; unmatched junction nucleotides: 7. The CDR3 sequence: CASSDPGTSGSNEQFF. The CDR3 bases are TGCGCCAGCAGCGATCCCGGGACTAGCGGGAGTAATGAGCAGTTCTTC.

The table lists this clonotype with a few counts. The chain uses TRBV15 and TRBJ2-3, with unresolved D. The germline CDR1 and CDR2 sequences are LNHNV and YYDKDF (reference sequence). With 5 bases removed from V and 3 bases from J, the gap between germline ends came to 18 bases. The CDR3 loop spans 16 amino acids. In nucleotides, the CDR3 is TGTGCCACCAGCCCTGAAGGGCCTCTGGGGACAGATACGCAGTATTTT. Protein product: CATSPEGPLGTDTQYF.

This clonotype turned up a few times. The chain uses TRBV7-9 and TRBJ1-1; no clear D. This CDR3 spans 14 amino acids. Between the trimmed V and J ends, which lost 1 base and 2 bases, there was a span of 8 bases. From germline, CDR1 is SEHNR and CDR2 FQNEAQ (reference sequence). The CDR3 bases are TGTGCCAGCAGCTTAGTGATGGTTAACACTGAAGCTTTCTTT. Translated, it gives CASSLVMVNTEAFF. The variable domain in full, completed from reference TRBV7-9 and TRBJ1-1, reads DTGVSQNPRHKITKRGQNVTFRCDPISEHNRLYWYRQTLGQGPEFLTYFQNEAQLEKSRLLSDRFSAERPKGSFSTLEIQRTEQGDSAMYLCASSLVMVNTEAFFGQGTRLTVV.